These 15 T cell receptor beta chains originate from one sample sequenced in a study of T cells in Graves' hyperthyroidism and ophthalmopathy. Researchers took RNA transcripts and amplified the TCR beta CDR3 regions from them. An initial round of RT-PCR targeting the TCR CDR3 relied on the HTBI primer set. TCRdb used MiXCR to reprocess the multiplex PCR reads, holding one entry per CDR3 protein. Among about 530,000 distinct CDR3 sequences listed, under 20% were seen once. Specimen: blood. These receptors all come from a woman between 18 and 29 years old with Graves' ophthalmopathy.

A single count supports this clonotype. V usage is TRBV19 and J usage is TRBJ2-1; no reliable D call. The CDR3 spans 14 residues. Germline CDR1 is LNHDA and CDR2 is SQIVND (reference sequence). The V and J ends lost 2 bases and 2 bases respectively, with 7 bases between them. This CDR3 reads CASSIMAAYNEQFF. The DNA for the CDR3 is TGTGCCAGTAGTATAATGGCAGCCTACAATGAGCAGTTCTTC.

This chain connects TRBV27 to TRBJ2-2; 7 positions match TRBD1. The junction had 6 bases not matched to a gene; V was cut back by 4 bases and J by 4 bases. Germline V lookup: CDR1 MNHEY, CDR2 SMNVEV (reference sequence). The CDR3 is 15 residues long. The CDR3 loop is CASSSQGLSTGELFF. For the CDR3, the DNA is TGTGCCAGCAGTTCACAGGGGTTGAGCACCGGGGAGCTGTTTTTT.

The rearrangement joins TRBV4-3 to TRBJ1-4, with D unresolved. The CDR3 totals 14 residues. Between the trimmed V and J ends, which lost 0 bases and 8 bases, there was a span of 10 bases. The germline V gene encodes CDR1 LGHNA and CDR2 YSLEER. The CDR3 nucleotides read TGCGCCAGCAGCCAAGATTGGGCTGAGGAAAAACTGTTTTTT. Amino acids: CASSQDWAEEKLFF.

This clonotype was counted at least ten times. The chain joins TRBV28 to TRBJ2-1; 8 bases line up with TRBD1. V lost 8 bases to trimming and J lost 7 bases; unmatched junction nucleotides: 10. CDR3 size: 14 residues. Looked up from germline, CDR1 is MDHEN and CDR2 is SYDVKM. CDR3 sequence (DNA): TGTGCCAGCCGGGTGGGACAGGCTGCAAATGAGCAGTTCTTC. Translating it yields CASRVGQAANEQFF.

The table lists this clonotype with a few counts. The chain is built from TRBV20-1 and TRBJ2-7; weak D call: TRBD1 (6 bases). Germline V gene sequence: CDR1 DFQATT, CDR2 SNEGSKA (reference sequence). Between the trimmed V and J ends, which lost 7 bases and 0 bases, there was a span of 10 bases. This CDR3 is 12 amino acids long. Here the CDR3 DNA reads TGCAGTGGTCGGGACAACTCCTACGAGCAGTACTTC. Amino acids: CSGRDNSYEQYF.

This clonotype was observed many times. This chain joins TRBV6-1 and TRBJ2-5; 9 bases map to TRBD1. Germline V gene data show CDR1 as MNHNS and CDR2 as SASEGT. V gave up 6 bases and J gave up 7 bases; unmatched junction bases: 9. The CDR3 runs 14 residues. CDR3 nucleotide sequence: TGTGCCAGCAGGGTGGGACAGGGTAGTCCGACCCAGTACTTC. The encoded protein is CASRVGQGSPTQYF.

The rearrangement uses TRBV7-9 and TRBJ1-5; D gene ambiguous. V was clipped by 3 bases and J by 6 bases, with 6 bases between them. The length of the CDR3 is 12 residues. Looked up from germline, CDR1 is SEHNR and CDR2 is FQNEAQ (reference sequence). CDR3 coding DNA: TGTGCCAGCAGCTTTGAGGCTCAGCCCCAGCATTTT. This gives the protein CASSFEAQPQHF.

This clonotype has ten or more counts. The chain links TRBV7-9 to TRBJ2-7, with 8 bases identical to TRBD1. V shed 5 bases, J shed 5 bases, and the junction held 8 bases outside the gene matches. The CDR3 is 14 residues long. Germline values: CDR1 SEHNR, CDR2 FQNEAQ (reference sequence). CDR3 sequence (DNA): TGTGCCAGCAGCCCCCGGACAGGGATCAACGAGCAGTACTTC. It is translated as CASSPRTGINEQYF.

J is TRBJ2-5 and V is TRBV6-1; 8 bases are shared with TRBD2. Unmatched junction bases numbered 6, after V lost 7 bases and J lost 5 bases. Germline loops: CDR1 MNHNS, CDR2 SASEGT. The CDR3 is 13 amino acids. The CDR3 bases are TGTGCCAGCACTTTAGCGGGGTTGGAGACCCAGTACTTC. As protein: CASTLAGLETQYF.

In this sample, this clonotype turned up many times. V usage is TRBV30 and J usage is TRBJ1-1, with D possibly being TRBD1 (5 bases). The V gene lost 4 bases and the J gene lost 2 bases, with 23 bases spanning the gap. The CDR3 contains 17 residues. Germline V gene data show CDR1 as GTSNPN and CDR2 as SVGIG (reference sequence). CDR3 in DNA: TGTGCCTGGACCACCAATAAAGTCGGCAGGACAAACACTGAAGCTTTCTTT. It translates to CAWTTNKVGRTNTEAFF.

The chain couples TRBV12-3 or TRBV12-4 to TRBJ1-2, with no clear D. Trimming removed 1 base from V and 6 bases from J, with 12 bases in between. The CDR3 runs to 14 residues. The CDR3 reads CASSLVPGLDGYTF. The CDR3 nucleotides read TGTGCCAGCAGTTTAGTACCGGGCCTGGATGGCTACACCTTC.

The sample holds a few counts of this clonotype. V gene TRBV6-2 or TRBV6-3 combines with J gene TRBJ2-1, with 7 bases aligning to TRBD1. V trimming: 6 bases; J trimming: 9 bases; junction bases outside the gene matches: 8. The CDR3 loop spans 13 amino acids. CDR1 and CDR2 from the germline V gene are MNHEY and SVGEGT. Here the CDR3 reads CASRSRNRGEQFF. In nucleotides, the CDR3 is TGTGCCAGCAGATCCCGAAACAGGGGTGAGCAGTTCTTC.

This clonotype was seen many times. The chain recombines TRBV6-5 with TRBJ2-7; D gene unclear. V was pared by 3 bases and J by 9 bases, with 21 bases between. The germline V gene encodes CDR1 MNHEY and CDR2 SVGAGI. There are 15 residues in the CDR3. The CDR3 is CASSYEVGISRVQYF. As DNA, the CDR3 is TGTGCCAGCAGTTATGAGGTGGGGATCTCAAGGGTGCAGTACTTC.

This clonotype was counted at least ten times. The V gene is TRBV28, the J gene TRBJ2-3, with TRBD1 identical over 8 bases. The CDR3 is 18 amino acids. Germline V gene data show CDR1 as MDHEN and CDR2 as SYDVKM. V dropped 6 bases and J dropped 0; count of bases not matched to a gene: 14. This chain's CDR3 is CASRKDRADYKSTDTQYF. CDR3 nucleotides: TGTGCCAGCAGGAAGGACAGGGCAGACTACAAAAGCACAGATACGCAGTATTTT.

CDR3 nucleotides: TGTGCCAGTAGTATAGTGGCGGGAGGGAGGGGTGAGCAGTTCTTC. This gives the protein CASSIVAGGRGEQFF. The chain links TRBV19 to TRBJ2-1, with 9 positions matching TRBD2. Germline trimming cut 1 base from V and 9 bases from J; bases unmatched to any gene: 7. CDR1 and CDR2 (germline): LNHDA, SQIVND (reference sequence). The CDR3 is 15 residues long.